A selection of T cell receptor beta chains follows, all from one sample in a study of OX40 agonist ivuxolimab in advanced cancers. Measured with immunoSEQ multiplex PCR; TCRdb has only the in-frame clones, and not every one. The table has roughly 80,000 clones, about 80% seen once. This specimen was CD4+ or CD8+ T cells sorted from blood, taken in a trial of the OX40 agonist ivuxolimab. All receptors derive from an adult with an advanced solid tumor such as melanoma, head and neck, liver or kidney cancer. CDR3s include the opening cysteine and the closing phenylalanine or tryptophan. A D gene is named only where the DNA matches it firmly. Size is omitted from some rows. Given values are once, few, many or a class for expanded clones.

J gene: TRBJ2-3
V gene: TRBV6-6
D gene: .
clone size: .
CDR3 DNA: TGTGCCAGCAGTCCTCCCCCAGGGGGGACAGATACGCAGTATTTT
CDR3 protein: CASSPPPGGTDTQYF

J gene: TRBJ1-2
V gene: TRBV10-3
D gene: TRBD1
clone size: few
CDR3 DNA: TGTGCCATCAGGTCGGACAGGGGAAACTATGGCTACACCTTC
CDR3 protein: CAIRSDRGNYGYTF

J gene: TRBJ1-1
V gene: TRBV7-6
D gene: TRBD1
clone size: .
CDR3 DNA: TGTGCCAGCAGCACAACTCCGGGACAGGGCACTGAAGCTTTCTTT
CDR3 protein: CASSTTPGQGTEAFF

J gene: TRBJ2-7
V gene: TRBV11-2
D gene: .
clone size: .
CDR3 DNA: TGTGCCAGCAGCTTAGAGGAGGGGGGGACCTACGAGCAGTACTTC
CDR3 protein: CASSLEEGGTYEQYF

J gene: TRBJ1-1
V gene: TRBV28
D gene: .
clone size: .
CDR3 DNA: TGTGCCAGCAGTCCGAACGACCGTCTCGATCCGTGTGGCTTT
CDR3 protein: CASSPNDRLDPCGF

J gene: TRBJ2-7
V gene: TRBV4-3
D gene: TRBD1
clone size: .
CDR3 DNA: TGCGCCAGCAGCCAAGCCGGGACAGGGTGGAAAGAGCAGTACTTC
CDR3 protein: CASSQAGTGWKEQYF

J gene: TRBJ1-2
V gene: TRBV7-8
D gene: .
clone size: few
CDR3 DNA: TGTGCCAGCAGCTTAGGACAGGTTCGCTCTTTAAACTATGGCTACACCTTC
CDR3 protein: CASSLGQVRSLNYGYTF

J gene: TRBJ1-1
V gene: TRBV27
D gene: TRBD1
clone size: .
CDR3 DNA: TGTGCCAGCAGTTTAGTCGTCCCGGGACAGGGGAGGGACACTGAAGCTTTCTTT
CDR3 protein: CASSLVVPGQGRDTEAFF

J gene: TRBJ1-1
V gene: TRBV7-9
D gene: .
clone size: .
CDR3 DNA: TGTGCCAGCAGCTCCCTAAGTCTGCTAACTGAAGCTTTCTTT
CDR3 protein: CASSSLSLLTEAFF

J gene: TRBJ2-7
V gene: TRBV7-2
D gene: .
clone size: .
CDR3 DNA: TGTGCCAGCAGCTTACAGGGCAGCTCCTACGAGCAGTACTTC
CDR3 protein: CASSLQGSSYEQYF

J gene: TRBJ2-7
V gene: TRBV4-1
D gene: .
clone size: .
CDR3 DNA: TGCGCCAGCAGCCAAGATACGGGGAGCTCCTACGAGCAGTACTTC
CDR3 protein: CASSQDTGSSYEQYF

J gene: TRBJ2-5
V gene: TRBV4-2
D gene: TRBD2
clone size: .
CDR3 DNA: TGTGCCAGCAGCCAAGGGGGGGGACTAGCGGGAGGGCCGTCGCGGGAGACCCAGTACTTC
CDR3 protein: CASSQGGGLAGGPSRETQYF

J gene: TRBJ2-2
V gene: TRBV7-6
D gene: TRBD2
clone size: .
CDR3 DNA: TGTGCCAGCAGCTCACCTAGGACTAGCGGGGGGCGGAACACCGGGGAGCTGTTTTTT
CDR3 protein: CASSSPRTSGGRNTGELFF

J gene: TRBJ2-7
V gene: TRBV19
D gene: TRBD1
clone size: .
CDR3 DNA: TGTGCCAGTAGTATAGGGACAGGTGCCTACGAGCAGTACTTC
CDR3 protein: CASSIGTGAYEQYF

J gene: TRBJ2-1
V gene: TRBV6-5
D gene: .
clone size: .
CDR3 DNA: TGTGCCAGCAGCTCGACCGCGGGTGAGCAGTTCTTC
CDR3 protein: CASSSTAGEQFF

J gene: TRBJ1-3
V gene: TRBV5-1
D gene: .
clone size: .
CDR3 DNA: TGCGCCAGCAGCGAGAGACCGGGACGCGGAAACACCATATATTTT
CDR3 protein: CASSERPGRGNTIYF

J gene: TRBJ2-5
V gene: TRBV6-5
D gene: TRBD2
clone size: .
CDR3 DNA: TGTGCCAGCAGTCGACTAGCGGGGTTGACGAGTGGCCAGTACTTC
CDR3 protein: CASSRLAGLTSGQYF

J gene: TRBJ2-1
V gene: TRBV15
D gene: .
clone size: .
CDR3 DNA: TGTGCCACCAGCAGGCGTTCTTACAATGAGCAGTTCTTC
CDR3 protein: CATSRRSYNEQFF

J gene: TRBJ1-6
V gene: TRBV11-3
D gene: .
clone size: .
CDR3 DNA: TGTGCCAGCAGCTTGGATAATTCACCCCTCCACTTT
CDR3 protein: CASSLDNSPLHF

J gene: TRBJ2-2
V gene: TRBV9
D gene: .
clone size: .
CDR3 DNA: TGTGCCAGCAGCGTGGATAAGGCCGGGGAGCTGTTTTTT
CDR3 protein: CASSVDKAGELFF

J gene: TRBJ2-1
V gene: TRBV7-2
D gene: TRBD2
clone size: once
CDR3 DNA: TGTGCCAGCAGCTTAATACTAGCGGCCATGAGCTCCTACAATGAGCAGTTCTTC
CDR3 protein: CASSLILAAMSSYNEQFF

J gene: TRBJ2-1
V gene: TRBV11-3
D gene: TRBD2
clone size: .
CDR3 DNA: TGTGCCTCCGACGCGGGGGGCGCCTACAATGAGCAGTTCTTC
CDR3 protein: CASDAGGAYNEQFF

J gene: TRBJ2-6
V gene: TRBV19
D gene: .
clone size: .
CDR3 DNA: TGTGCCAGTAGCCTAAATACGGCTGGGGCCAACGTCCTGACTTTC
CDR3 protein: CASSLNTAGANVLTF